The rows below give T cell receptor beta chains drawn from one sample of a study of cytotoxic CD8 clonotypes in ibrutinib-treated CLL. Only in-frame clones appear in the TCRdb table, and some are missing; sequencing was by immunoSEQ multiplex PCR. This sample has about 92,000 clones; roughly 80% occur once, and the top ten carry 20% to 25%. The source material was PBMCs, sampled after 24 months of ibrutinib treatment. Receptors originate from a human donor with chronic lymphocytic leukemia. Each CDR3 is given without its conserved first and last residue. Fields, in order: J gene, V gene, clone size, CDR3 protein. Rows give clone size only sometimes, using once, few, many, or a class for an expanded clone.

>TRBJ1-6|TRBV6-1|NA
ASWRSDYNSPLH
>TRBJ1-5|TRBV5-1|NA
ASSPGQGQWSNQPQH
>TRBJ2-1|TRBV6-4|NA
ASSREGLAGIGEQF
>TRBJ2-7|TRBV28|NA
ASSTSYEQY
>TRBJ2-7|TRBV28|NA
ASRFGTSPYEQY
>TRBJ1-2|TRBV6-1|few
ASSEAAGTGPGRGYGYT
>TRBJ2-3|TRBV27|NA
ASSLAGTDTQY
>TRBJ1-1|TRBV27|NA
ASTPWNGNEAF
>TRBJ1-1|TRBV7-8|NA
ASSLMGQGLVNTEAF
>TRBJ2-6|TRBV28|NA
ASRSQGTGANVLT